This T cell receptor (beta chain) appears in the sequencing data of a study of T cells expressing NK-cell markers. Reprocessing the 5' RACE reads, TCRdb reports a single entry for every CDR3 protein and omits DNA. The table gives 350,000 to 450,000 distinct CDR3 sequences; the top ten clones make up roughly 5.2% of it. Germline V lookup: CDR1 SGHNT, CDR2 YENEEA. The CDR3 runs 22 residues. J is TRBJ1-5 and V is TRBV11-3; the TCRdb D gene call, TRBD1, has no DNA to confirm it. The receptor was derived from a man aged 18-75 years in good health. What was sequenced was blood T cells: a sorted CD56 or NKG2C T cell subset, CD4+ or CD8+ T cells, or bulk PBMC T cells (not recorded which). The CDR3 spells CASSLELGAGNRELYGNQPQHF.